This T cell receptor beta chain was profiled in a study of identical twins (dated by TCRdb to about 2016). Broadly, across the study: To test whether fetal clonotypes persist, this study deep-sequenced TCR alpha and beta repertoires from monozygotic twins, from unrelated adults of various ages, and from cord blood. To rule out contamination, replicate twin experiments were performed at different times with different library preparation protocols. Results the study describes overall, beyond this receptor: Out-of-frame TCR alpha sharing in monozygotic twins was systematically underestimated by recombination models, whereas sharing between unrelated individuals was in agreement with the recombination models. Excess twin sharing in beta out-of-frame sequences was weaker because fewer shared sequences lowered the signal-to-noise ratio. Compared with coincidental sharing between unrelated individuals, an excess of low generation-probability sequences was observed among out-of-frame TCR alpha sequences shared between twins. Conclusions relied on cross-sectional statistical analysis, since the same donors could not be followed over many years. Invariant T cells such as MAIT and iNKT could partly confound zero-insertion analyses, though diverse VJ usage argued against this for most clonotypes. Fewer insertions were carried by abundant cord blood beta clonotypes; a weaker similar trend was observed in young adult naive repertoires, while no such trend was observed in memory repertoires.

About this clonotype itself: Its antigen is still unknown. The input lacks base qualities; no much larger clone sits a single base away.

The library was obtained by 5' RACE. The listed sequencing device is Illumina HiSeq 2000. Template switching introduced a universal primer binding site; the final cDNA contained a unique molecular identifier, enabling accurate counting of TCR cDNA molecules. First-strand cDNA for TCR alpha and beta chains was synthesized from specific primers in the conserved constant-segment region. Each cDNA library was double barcoded, with a SMART-Mk sample barcode plus Illumina barcodes, to control for contamination. TruSeq adapter sequences, together with Illumina sample barcodes, were added in two successive PCR steps. TCR alpha and beta cDNA libraries were sequenced on the Illumina HiSeq platform with custom primers. The paper's processing steps were these. MiGEC processed the raw reads to extract unique molecular identifiers, while MiXCR was used to determine the CDR3 positions. Recombination models were inferred per individual with the repgenHMM and IGoR tools using an EM algorithm. Shared clonotype analysis was performed with the tcR package in R, normalizing sharing by the product of cloneset sizes. Out-of-frame nonproductive sequences were analyzed to study raw recombination free of thymic and clonal selection effects. TCRdb passed the public sequencing reads through fastp at Q25 and MiXCR, retaining productive beta sequences. Rows are combined by CDR3 protein, so each entry shows the most common genes and DNA. For this entry, the V and J calls and clone size follow TCRdb and not the study's own pipeline. The sample table lists about 520,000 distinct CDR3 sequences, about 20% of them with a count of one. The ten largest make up under 0.95% of the sample.

Only healthy Caucasian donors were included. Three pairs of female monozygotic twins, all aged about 18 to 30 years, made up the twin cohort. CD4+ and CD8+ T cell populations were isolated with positive isolation kits from Invitrogen. A distance of 11 bases separates the germline ends of V and J, which lose 4 bases and 1 base respectively. The CDR3 goes from the cysteine to the phenylalanine over 15 residues. The read is trimmed to its CDR3 DNA, 45 bases read in frame from base 1. Taken from the germline V gene, the CDR1 and CDR2 loops are ENHRY and SYGVKD. This same sample was also taken into another study, of T cells expressing NK-cell markers. As that second study puts it: TCR beta-chain repertoires were profiled in sorted CD3+CD56+NKG2C+, CD3+CD56+NKG2C- and CD3+CD56-NKG2C+ T-cell subsets from eight donors. Of the eight sequenced donors, seven were found to be HCMV-seropositive and one was found to be HCMV-seronegative. In several experiments an anti-gammadeltaTCR antibody was added to restrict sorting to alphabetaTCR-expressing T cells. In 5 to 7 donors, the dominant CD3+CD56+NKG2C+ clonotypes ranked among the top 10 CD8+ clonotypes, making up roughly 1.0-7.0% of CD8+ T cells. Those dominant clonotypes were again the most abundant among CD3+CD56-NKG2C+ cells in a handful of donors, at about 28.3-60.1%. It remained unclear whether the expanded NKG2C-expressing T cell clones were specific for HCMV antigens. Randomly selected healthy volunteers, three men and five women, were used as the eight sequenced donors. HCMV-specific IgG was detected in serum with a commercial ELISA kit to determine HCMV serostatus. MIGEC was used to demultiplex reads and group the reads by UMI, and MiTCR was used to assemble and quantify clonotypes. To exclude erroneous sequences, any TCR cDNA sequence not supported by at least two reads was discarded. The tcR package was used for downstream repertoire analysis, and clonotypes were matched across fractions by CDR3 nucleotide sequence plus V segment. Antigen specificity was annotated against VDJdb with VDJmatch, allowing one amino acid substitution in CDR3.

The sequence was collected from a young woman in good health. This chain is built from TRBV10-3 and TRBJ2-1; TRBD2 is a possible D gene, resting on 6 matching bases. Sequencing was carried out using CD4+ T cells sorted from blood. The sequenced DNA is TGTGCCATCAGTGGGCTAGCGAGTTCCTACAATGAGCAGTTCTTC. Its protein product is CAISGLASSYNEQFF.